Presented here are 24 T cell receptor beta chains from one specimen sequenced in a study of blood T cell repertoires in COVID-19. Sequenced by immunoSEQ multiplex PCR; TCRdb stores in-frame clones only, minus some. The top ten hold about 1.2% of the sample, which has over 200,000 clones, 91% seen once. Material for sequencing was PBMCs or T cells enriched from blood (not recorded which). These receptors all come from a human donor in a cohort exposed to, infected with or recovered from COVID-19 (not recorded which). The donor label of this sample is uncertain.

V and J are TRBV5-1 and TRBJ1-1; 8 bases map to TRBD1. V lost 0 bases and J lost 4; bases outside the gene matches: 2. The germline V gene encodes CDR1 SGHRS and CDR2 YFSETQ. The CDR3 runs 14 residues. CDR3 in DNA: TGCGCCAGCAGCTTGGTTGACAGGGGCACTGAAGCTTTCTTT. Amino acid sequence: CASSLVDRGTEAFF.

V and J are TRBV6-5 and TRBJ1-6; D is possibly TRBD1 (6 bases). The V end was cut by 7 bases, the J end by 3 bases, with 13 bases between. There are 15 residues in the CDR3. Per germline, CDR1 MNHEY and CDR2 SVGAGI. CDR3 sequence reads: CASTTYRDYNSPLHF. CDR3 coding DNA: TGTGCCAGCACCACTTACAGGGACTATAATTCACCCCTCCACTTT.

The chain couples TRBV10-3 to TRBJ2-3; TRBD2 matches 8 bases. This CDR3 contains 14 residues. CDR1 and CDR2 (germline): ENHRY, SYGVKD. The V gene end was trimmed by 7 bases and the J gene end by 1 base; junction bases not matched to a gene: 4. This CDR3 reads CAIMGRGGTDTQYF. For the CDR3, the DNA is TGTGCCATCATGGGGCGGGGGGGCACAGATACGCAGTATTTT.

The chain links TRBV18 to TRBJ2-7, with TRBD2 matching 8 bases. J lost 0 bases, V lost 4 bases, and 2 bases had no gene match. This CDR3 region has 14 residues. CDR1 KGHSH and CDR2 LQKENI come from the germline V gene. The CDR3: CASSLSGDSYEQYF. The CDR3 nucleotides read TGTGCCAGCTCACTTAGCGGGGACTCCTACGAGCAGTACTTC.

This rearrangement joins TRBV7-9 to TRBJ1-6; D unclear. The germline CDR1 and CDR2 sequences are SEHNR and FQNEAQ (reference sequence). The CDR3 covers 15 residues. The V gene lost 1 base and the J gene lost 10 bases, with 14 bases spanning the gap. CDR3 amino acids: CASSLEQVVGSPLHF. CDR3 DNA: TGTGCCAGCAGCTTAGAGCAGGTAGTCGGCTCACCCCTCCACTTT.

The chain has TRBV6-5 and TRBJ2-7; no firm D call. The CDR3 sequence is 15 residues long. CDR1 MNHEY and CDR2 SVGAGI come from the germline V gene. V was cut by 0 bases and J by 0 bases, with 9 bases left in between. The CDR3 coding sequence is TGTGCCAGCAGTTACTCCAGATGGAGCTCCTACGAGCAGTACTTC. Its protein product is CASSYSRWSSYEQYF.

This clone occurred once. The chain combines TRBV10-3 with TRBJ2-7; TRBD2 agrees at 12 bases. With 5 bases clipped from V and 2 bases from J, the junction kept 4 bases outside the gene matches. The CDR3 contains 15 residues. Per the germline V gene, CDR1 is ENHRY and CDR2 is SYGVKD. DNA of the CDR3: TGTGCCATCAGTACTAGCGGGGGGAAGACCTACGAGCAGTACTTC. The encoded protein is CAISTSGGKTYEQYF.

The CDR3 bases are TGTGCCATCAGTCCCCCAGGGACAGGTGCTTGGGAGCAGTACTTC. Translated, it gives CAISPPGTGAWEQYF. The chain links TRBV10-3 to TRBJ2-7, with 8 bases identical to TRBD1. This CDR3 is 15 amino acids long. V dropped 5 bases and J dropped 7; count of bases not matched to a gene: 13. CDR1 is ENHRY and CDR2 is SYGVKD in the germline V gene.

This chain joins TRBV2 and TRBJ1-4, with D possibly matching TRBD1 (5 bases). Trimming left V 5 bases short and J 7 bases short, with 23 bases between. This CDR3 has 17 amino acids. CDR1 and CDR2 from the germline V gene are SNHLY and FYNNEI. CDR3 sequence reads: CASSPNRGGFRREKLFF. Written as DNA, the CDR3 is TGTGCCAGCAGTCCTAACCGGGGGGGTTTTCGACGTGAAAAACTGTTTTTT.

This rearrangement joins TRBV2 to TRBJ1-3; D is ambiguous. The CDR3 is 14 amino acids. Germline V CDR1 and CDR2: SNHLY, FYNNEI. Trimming removed 1 base at V and 0 bases at J, with 4 bases between. The CDR3 loop is CASSEVHSGNTIYF. In nucleotides, the CDR3 is TGTGCCAGCAGTGAAGTTCACTCTGGAAACACCATATATTTT.

The rearrangement uses TRBV23-1 and TRBJ2-2, with 11 nucleotides matching TRBD2. TRBV23-1 is placed among ORFs of uncertain function. There are 19 residues in the CDR3. V was clipped by 6 bases and J by 4 bases; unmatched bases: 16. The CDR3 DNA follows: TGCGCCAGCAGCCCAAAACTAGCGGGGGTTACAGTAGTCACCGGGGAGCTGTTTTTT. This sequence encodes CASSPKLAGVTVVTGELFF.

The CDR3 nucleotides are TGCGCCAGCAGTCACAACCACAGGACAACCTCGACCTACAATGAGCAGTTCTTC. It specifies CASSHNHRTTSTYNEQFF. This chain links TRBV23-1 with TRBJ2-1; maybe TRBD1 (5 bases). TRBV23-1 is an ORF for which the function is uncertain. This CDR3 region has 18 residues. V gave up 3 bases and J gave up 2 bases, with 20 bases separating them.

The rearrangement uses TRBV7-9 and TRBJ1-2; D is possibly TRBD1 (5 bases). The CDR3 is 15 amino acids. Germline lookup yields CDR1 SEHNR and CDR2 FQNEAQ (reference sequence). V was trimmed by 4 bases and J by 5 bases, leaving 17 bases between them. This chain's CDR3 is CASSSLSGLAYGYTF. The DNA of the CDR3 is TGTGCCAGCAGCTCCCTTTCGGGGCTAGCGTATGGCTACACCTTC.

V is TRBV19 and J is TRBJ1-2, with a weak D call TRBD1 (5 bases). This CDR3 has 15 residues. V was pared by 5 bases and J by 2 bases, with 15 bases between. Germline assignment: CDR1 LNHDA and CDR2 SQIVND (reference sequence). The CDR3 DNA follows: TGTGCCAGTAGTCAACAGGTTTCGGCCAACTATGGCTACACCTTC. This sequence encodes CASSQQVSANYGYTF.

CDR3 in amino acids: CASSLLSPGNTIYF. The DNA for the CDR3 is TGTGCCAGCAGTTTATTATCTCCGGGAAACACCATATATTTT. The chain couples TRBV28 to TRBJ1-3; D gene uncertain. The CDR3 runs 14 residues. V shed 1 base and J shed 4 bases, with 8 bases lying between them. Germline V CDR1 and CDR2: MDHEN, SYDVKM.

The V and J genes are TRBV6-1 and TRBJ2-1, with 11 bases fitting TRBD1. The V gene end was trimmed by 3 bases and the J gene end by 5 bases; junction bases not matched to a gene: 12. The germline V gene has CDR1 MNHNS and CDR2 SASEGT. The CDR3 spans 18 residues. CDR3: CASSDTSGRDRGDNEQFF. DNA for the CDR3: TGTGCCAGCAGTGATACCTCCGGACGGGACAGGGGGGACAATGAGCAGTTCTTC.

The J gene is TRBJ1-4, the V gene TRBV5-1; tentatively, D is TRBD1 (6 bases). Germline-derived CDR1 and CDR2 are SGHRS and YFSETQ. The CDR3 has 16 residues. With 3 bases removed from V and 5 bases from J, the gap between germline ends came to 17 bases. This CDR3 is CASSSLGGARNEKLFF. The CDR3 nucleotides are TGCGCCAGCAGCTCCCTTGGGGGGGCGAGGAATGAAAAACTGTTTTTT.

The chain carries TRBV19 and TRBJ1-6; D is undetermined. CDR3 size: 14 residues. V was pared by 6 bases and J by 0 bases, with 6 bases between. Per germline, CDR1 LNHDA and CDR2 SQIVND (reference sequence). CDR3 nucleotides: TGTGCCAGTAGCGAGGGCTCCTATAATTCACCCCTCCACTTT. It yields the protein CASSEGSYNSPLHF.

The chain carries TRBV6-1 and TRBJ1-5; D is perhaps TRBD1 (5 bases). CDR1 is MNHNS and CDR2 is SASEGT in the germline V gene. There are 13 residues in the CDR3. Trimming removed 2 bases from V and 4 bases from J, with 6 bases in between. The CDR3 DNA sequence: TGTGCCAGCAGTGAACAGGGAAATCAGCCCCAGCATTTT. Translation gives CASSEQGNQPQHF.

This sequence joins TRBV4-1 and TRBJ1-4; D is ambiguous. CDR1 and CDR2 from the germline V gene are MGHRA and YSYEKL. The CDR3 totals 16 residues. The germline V and J ends were trimmed by 3 bases and 5 bases, with 16 bases remaining between them. The CDR3 protein is CASSQGRMSLNEKLFF. The CDR3 DNA follows: TGCGCCAGCAGCCAGGGGAGGATGTCCTTAAATGAAAAACTGTTTTTT.

The chain uses TRBV18 and TRBJ1-1, with 8 positions matching TRBD1. V lost 4 bases and J lost 4; bases outside the gene matches: 8. CDR3 length equals 15 residues. Germline CDR1 and CDR2: KGHSH and LQKENI. The CDR3, as DNA: TGTGCCAGCTCACTGGACAGGGATTTAGGCACTGAAGCTTTCTTT. As protein: CASSLDRDLGTEAFF.

This rearrangement joins TRBV7-9 to TRBJ2-2, with 12 bases aligning to TRBD2. CDR1 is SEHNR and CDR2 is FQNEAQ in the germline V gene (reference sequence). The CDR3 sequence is 15 residues long. The J segment lost 6 bases and the V segment lost 4 bases, leaving 3 bases of the junction unmatched. The CDR3 DNA reads as TGTGCCAGCAGCTCCCGACTAGCGGGGGCCGGGGAGCTGTTTTTT. Translated: CASSSRLAGAGELFF.

The CDR3 DNA is TGTGCCAGCAGTTTAAAGAGGAACACTGAAGCTTTCTTT. This codes for CASSLKRNTEAFF. The chain recombines TRBV27 with TRBJ1-1, with D hard to call. Per germline, CDR1 MNHEY and CDR2 SMNVEV (reference sequence). This CDR3 is built from 13 residues. The germline V and J ends were trimmed by 2 bases and 1 base, with 5 bases remaining between them.

V gene TRBV4-1 combines with J gene TRBJ2-7; D gene ambiguous. The CDR3 runs to 13 residues. With 4 bases removed from V and 5 bases from J, the gap between germline ends came to 12 bases. The V gene's germline CDR1 is MGHRA and CDR2 YSYEKL. The CDR3 DNA sequence: TGCGCCAGCAGCCCCACCCGGGTCGACGAGCAGTACTTC. The encoded protein is CASSPTRVDEQYF.